The entry below describes one T cell receptor (beta chain). Adults between roughly 18 and 89 years of age took part from 24 US areas. Participants' reported clinical history set cohort assignment. Per germline, CDR1 SGHRS and CDR2 YFSETQ. V shed 1 base and J shed 5 bases, with 18 bases lying between them. This CDR3 is built from 16 residues. The entry originates in a study of blood T cell repertoires in COVID-19. Study background: PBMCs, B-cell-depleted T cells, or T cells provided the cDNA or gDNA that made up the material.

Sequenced by immunoSEQ multiplex PCR; TCRdb stores in-frame clones only, minus some. The sample yields fewer than 350,000 clones, approximately 85% seen once. The material sequenced was PBMCs or T cells enriched from blood (not recorded which). This TCR came from a man between 25 and 39 years old who had recovered from COVID-19. This chain connects TRBV5-1 to TRBJ1-1, with D perhaps TRBD1 (6 bases). The chain's CDR3 is CASSLNRAPPRTEAFF. The CDR3 bases are TGCGCCAGCAGCTTGAACAGGGCCCCGCCGAGGACTGAAGCTTTCTTT. Complete variable domain (other parts from reference TRBV5-1 and TRBJ1-1): KAGVTQTPRYLIKTRGQQVTLSCSPISGHRSVSWYQQTPGQGLQFLFEYFSETQRNKGNFPGRFSGRQFSNSRSEMNVSTLELGDSALYLCASSLNRAPPRTEAFFGQGTRLTVV.